This entry concerns a single TCR beta chain. This sample stems from a study of T cell changes during pregnancy in multiple sclerosis. Method: immunoSEQ multiplex PCR; TCRdb's copy keeps in-frame clones and lacks some. The sample yields more than 80,000 clones, less than 95% seen once. With 4 bases clipped from V and 6 bases from J, the junction kept 10 bases outside the gene matches. The CDR3 is made up of 16 amino acids. Germline CDR1 reads SGDLS; CDR2 reads YYNGEE. Sequenced here: peripheral blood, sampled before pregnancy. This chain uses TRBV9 with TRBJ2-1; 10 positions match TRBD2. The origin of this receptor is a female donor with multiple sclerosis, enrolled in a pregnancy study. The CDR3 sequence: CASSLDRTSGRNEQFF. CDR3 DNA: TGTGCCAGCAGCCTGGATCGGACTAGCGGTCGCAATGAGCAGTTCTTC.